These 19 T cell receptor beta chains were sequenced from one sample in a study of blood T cells in healthy people across ages. Together with a sample-barcoded 5' primer, a J-beta primer mix was included in a second PCR lasting about 6 to 11 cycles. TCRdb used MiXCR to reprocess the 5' RACE reads, holding one entry per CDR3 protein. The sample lists about 1.4 million distinct CDR3 sequences; approximately 59% were seen once. The specimen sequenced was blood. Receptor source: a man aged 18-30 years in good health.

This clonotype was observed a few times. The gene calls are TRBV4-2 and TRBJ2-5, with TRBD2 matching over 11 bases. The CDR3 contains 16 residues. V trimming: 0 bases; J trimming: 4 bases; junction bases outside the gene matches: 4. Germline assignment: CDR1 LGHNA and CDR2 YNFKEQ. The CDR3 DNA sequence: TGTGCCAGCAGCCAAGATATAGCGGGAGGGCTAGAGACCCAGTACTTC. It yields the protein CASSQDIAGGLETQYF.

The chain combines TRBV11-2 with TRBJ1-1; D not resolved. This CDR3 region has 14 residues. From germline, CDR1 is SGHAT and CDR2 FQNNGV. V was cut by 5 bases and J by 1 base, with 11 bases left in between. The CDR3 protein is CASSRADWNTEAFF. CDR3 in DNA: TGTGCCAGCAGCCGCGCCGACTGGAACACTGAAGCTTTCTTT.

This chain uses TRBV5-1 with TRBJ2-7, with D unresolved. Germline lookup yields CDR1 SGHRS and CDR2 YFSETQ. This CDR3 is built from 16 residues. The germline V and J ends were trimmed by 0 bases and 5 bases, with 18 bases remaining between them. CDR3 in DNA: TGCGCCAGCAGCTTGGTGGGTAGGATTAACATCGACGAGCAGTACTTC. This codes for CASSLVGRINIDEQYF.

The chain combines TRBV4-1 with TRBJ2-4; 11 nucleotides line up with TRBD1. The DNA end favors TRBJ2-7, so the J call may be wrong. Germline loops: CDR1 MGHRA, CDR2 YSYEKL. There are 15 residues in the CDR3. CDR3 sequence: CASSQPGTGGNEQYF. CDR3 nucleotide sequence: TGCGCCAGCAGCCAGCCTGGGACAGGGGGGAACGAGCAGTACTTC.

The V gene is TRBV11-2, the J gene TRBJ2-1, with TRBD2 as a possible D gene (7 bases). V was clipped by 3 bases and J by 7 bases, with 19 bases between them. CDR1 and CDR2 (germline): SGHAT, FQNNGV. CDR3 length: 16 residues. Here the CDR3 reads CASSLGSGGAYNEQFF. The CDR3 DNA reads TGTGCCAGCAGCTTGGGGAGTGGGGGGGCTTATAATGAGCAGTTCTTC. The variable domain in full, with the rest retrieved from reference TRBV11-2 and TRBJ2-1, is EAGVAQSPRYKIIEKRQSVAFWCNPISGHATLYWYQQILGQGPKLLIQFQNNGVVDDSQLPKDRFSAERLKGVDSTLKIQPAKLEDSAVYLCASSLGSGGAYNEQFFGPGTRLTVL.

The V call is TRBV3-1, the J call TRBJ2-6, with a weak D call TRBD2 (6 bases). Between the trimmed V and J ends, which lost 3 bases and 2 bases, there was a span of 8 bases. The germline gives CDR1 LGHDT, CDR2 YNNKEL (reference sequence). The CDR3 consists of 15 residues. The chain's CDR3 is CASSQLATGANVLTF. CDR3 DNA sequence: TGTGCCAGCAGCCAGCTAGCGACTGGGGCCAACGTCCTGACTTTC. The full variable domain, its missing parts supplied by reference TRBV3-1 and TRBJ2-6, is DTAVSQTPKYLVTQMGNDKSIKCEQNLGHDTMYWYKQDSKKFLKIMFSYNNKELIINETVPNRFSPKSPDKAHLNLHINSLELGDSAVYFCASSQLATGANVLTFGAGSRLTVL.

CDR3 protein: CSARARLKDTQYF. The CDR3 nucleotides are TGCAGTGCTAGGGCCCGCCTTAAGGATACGCAGTATTTT. The rearrangement uses TRBV20-1 and TRBJ2-3, with D hard to call. Germline loops: CDR1 DFQATT, CDR2 SNEGSKA (reference sequence). The CDR3 is made up of 13 amino acids. V lost 3 bases and J 6 bases, leaving 13 bases between the germline ends.

The chain has TRBV27 and TRBJ1-2, with 7 bases fitting TRBD1. The CDR3 runs 15 residues. J was trimmed by 3 bases and V by 4 bases; bases with no gene match: 8. Germline V gene lookup returns CDR1 MNHEY and CDR2 SMNVEV (reference sequence). DNA of the CDR3: TGTGCCAGCAGTTCCCCGAACAGGGGTTACTATGGCTACACCTTC. It is translated as CASSSPNRGYYGYTF.

This chain links TRBV6-4 with TRBJ2-6; TRBD1 matches at 8 bases. CDR1 is MRHNA and CDR2 is SNTAGT in the germline V gene. V was clipped by 5 bases and J by 0 bases; unmatched bases: 3. The CDR3 is 16 amino acids. CDR3 sequence: CASSKTGGSGANVLTF. CDR3 in DNA: TGTGCCAGCAGTAAAACAGGGGGCTCTGGGGCCAACGTCCTGACTTTC.

This clonotype was recorded only once. The chain employs TRBV2 and TRBJ2-7, with D possibly TRBD2 on 7 matching bases. The germline gives CDR1 SNHLY, CDR2 FYNNEI. With 10 bases removed from V and 1 base from J, the gap between germline ends came to 17 bases. This CDR3 spans 14 amino acids. DNA of the CDR3: TGTGCCACCCAATCGGGGGGCGGTTCCTACGAGCAGTACTTC. It translates to CATQSGGGSYEQYF.

J is TRBJ2-5 and V is TRBV7-9, with D perhaps TRBD2 (6 bases). Germline V gene lookup returns CDR1 SEHNR and CDR2 FQNEAQ (reference sequence). With 5 bases removed from V and 0 bases from J, the gap between germline ends came to 19 bases. The CDR3 length is 17 residues. The CDR3 sequence: CASSQPQSGGDQETQYF. As DNA, the CDR3 is TGTGCCAGCAGCCAGCCCCAGTCCGGCGGGGACCAAGAGACCCAGTACTTC.

The rearrangement links TRBV6-2 or TRBV6-3 to TRBJ2-1; D may correspond to TRBD1 or TRBD2 (5 bases each). V gave up 4 bases and J gave up 8 bases, with 18 bases separating them. The V gene's germline CDR1 is MNHEY and CDR2 SVGEGT. The CDR3 is 15 amino acids. CDR3: CASSWDQAGLYEQFF. CDR3 in DNA: TGTGCCAGCAGTTGGGACCAAGCCGGATTGTATGAGCAGTTCTTC.

The chain has TRBV24-1 and TRBJ2-3; D is ambiguous. V was shortened by 4 bases and J by 2 bases, with 9 bases between the two germline ends. This CDR3 comprises 14 residues. The germline V gene has CDR1 KGHDR and CDR2 SFDVKD. CDR3 DNA sequence: TGTGCCACCAGTGACCCGAGTACCACAGATACGCAGTATTTT. This encodes CATSDPSTTDTQYF.

The chain links TRBV29-1 to TRBJ2-2; no clear D. Germline V gene lookup returns CDR1 SQVTM and CDR2 ANQGSEA. The CDR3 contains 11 residues. With 4 bases removed from V and 5 bases from J, the gap between germline ends came to 5 bases. This CDR3 reads CSVVKTGELFF. The CDR3 DNA follows: TGCAGCGTTGTAAAAACCGGGGAGCTGTTTTTT.

V gene TRBV29-1 combines with J gene TRBJ2-3, with 7 nucleotides matching TRBD2. Germline CDR1 SQVTM, CDR2 ANQGSEA. This CDR3 contains 14 residues. Trimming at V came to 4 bases and at J to 6 bases, leaving 10 bases not matched to a gene. The CDR3 bases are TGCAGCGTTGCCGGCGGGAGCCATGGGGATACGCAGTATTTT. This sequence encodes CSVAGGSHGDTQYF.

The rearrangement links TRBV6-5 to TRBJ2-3; 13 bases map to TRBD2. V lost 5 bases to trimming and J lost 8 bases; unmatched junction nucleotides: 7. CDR1 MNHEY and CDR2 SVGAGI come from the germline V gene. The CDR3 spans 15 residues. CDR3 nucleotide sequence: TGTGCCAGCAGTGGGGGACTAGCGGGAACTGGTACGCAGTATTTT. It is translated as CASSGGLAGTGTQYF.

V is TRBV7-2 and J is TRBJ2-1; 8 positions match TRBD2. The CDR3 is 14 residues long. Germline V CDR1 and CDR2: SGHTA, FQGNSA. J gave up 10 bases and V 1 base, and 6 bases lay outside the gene matches. This CDR3 is CASSLGGRPPEQFF. The CDR3 DNA reads TGTGCCAGCAGCTTAGGCGGGAGGCCGCCGGAGCAGTTCTTC.

The gene calls are TRBV3-1 and TRBJ2-1; TRBD1 matches 8 bases. The CDR3 has 17 amino acids. Trimming removed 4 bases from V and 1 base from J; junction bases left unmatched: 9. Germline CDR1 LGHDT, CDR2 YNNKEL (reference sequence). The CDR3 loop reads CASSPYGQGGSYNEQFF. CDR3 nucleotides: TGTGCCAGCAGCCCCTACGGACAGGGCGGATCCTACAATGAGCAGTTCTTC.

V usage is TRBV6-5 and J usage is TRBJ2-3; 7 bases agree with TRBD2. The CDR3 loop spans 16 amino acids. Germline CDR1 and CDR2: MNHEY and SVGAGI. V shed 6 bases and J 0 bases; nucleotides not matched to a gene: 9. The CDR3 reads CASSPRLAESTDTQYF. As DNA, the CDR3 is TGTGCCAGCAGCCCCCGACTAGCCGAAAGCACAGATACGCAGTATTTT.